A selection of T cell receptor beta chains follows, all from one sample in a study of T-cell reconstitution after alpha-beta-depleted transplantation in children. TCRdb fed the PCR reads into MiXCR, producing one record per CDR3 protein. The sample consists of approximately 300,000 distinct CDR3 sequences, 6% to 10% of them appearing once. Sequences were derived from peripheral blood, sampled 360 days after TCRalphabeta/CD19-depleted stem cell transplant. These TCRs come from a female patient between 2 and 15 years old who had a stem cell transplant for Fanconi anemia, so the T cells may come from the graft donor. The CDR3 runs from the conserved cysteine through the conserved F or W. The D gene is left open where the match is weak. Only part of the rows carry a size: once, few, many, or a class if the clone is expanded.

clone size,CDR3 length,V gene,J gene,D gene,CDR3 DNA,CDR3 protein
many,17,TRBV7-9,TRBJ2-1,TRBD2,TGTGCCAGCAGCTTAGGTCAAGAGCGGGGGGGCCCGAATGAGCAGTTCTTC,CASSLGQERGGPNEQFF
NA,20,TRBV7-8,TRBJ2-2,NA,TGTGCCAGCAGCTTAGTCGAAGGTTCTAACAGACTACAGGGAACCGGGGAGCTGTTTTTT,CASSLVEGSNRLQGTGELFF
many,16,TRBV20-1,TRBJ1-5,TRBD1,TGCAGTGCTAGGGCAAGACAGGGATTAAGCAATCAGCCCCAGCATTTT,CSARARQGLSNQPQHF
many,13,TRBV2,TRBJ2-3,NA,TGTGCCAGCGGGACTCCCAGCTCAGATACGCAGTATTTT,CASGTPSSDTQYF
few,15,TRBV27,TRBJ1-5,NA,TGTGCCAGCAGTTTAGGGGCGACAGGCAATCAGCCCCAGCATTTT,CASSLGATGNQPQHF
NA,13,TRBV2,TRBJ2-5,TRBD2,TGTGCCAGCAGCGGCGGGGGATGGGAGACCCAGTACTTC,CASSGGGWETQYF
many,14,TRBV20-1,TRBJ2-7,NA,TGCAGTGCTCCCAGGACAGCGCCCTCCTACGAGCAGTACTTC,CSAPRTAPSYEQYF
many,13,TRBV10-3,TRBJ1-5,TRBD1,TGTGCTTCCCAGGGGGATAGCAATCAGCCCCAGCATTTT,CASQGDSNQPQHF
many,13,TRBV29-1,TRBJ1-3,NA,TGCAGCGTTGAAGAGGGCTCTGGAAACACCATATATTTT,CSVEEGSGNTIYF
NA,17,TRBV7-6,TRBJ2-7,TRBD1,TGTGCCAGCAGCCCCACCGTTCCAGACAGGGTCTCCTACGAGCAGTACTTC,CASSPTVPDRVSYEQYF
NA,14,TRBV5-5,TRBJ1-5,NA,TGTGCCAGCAGAGCCGTGTATAGCAATCAGCCCCAGCATTTT,CASRAVYSNQPQHF
many,14,TRBV2,TRBJ2-5,TRBD2,TGTGCCAGCAGTGAAGCAGAGGGACTACAGACCCAGTACTTC,CASSEAEGLQTQYF
NA,14,TRBV11-2,TRBJ2-1,TRBD2,TGTGCCAGCAGCGTGACTAGCGGACACAATGAGCAGTTCTTC,CASSVTSGHNEQFF
NA,13,TRBV6-1,TRBJ1-5,TRBD1,TGTGCCAGCAGGACAGGGGCTTATCAGCCCCAGCATTTT,CASRTGAYQPQHF
many,15,TRBV7-2,TRBJ2-2,NA,TGTGCCAGCAGCACGCGGGACTCCTACACCGGGGAGCTGTTTTTT,CASSTRDSYTGELFF
few,15,TRBV6-1,TRBJ2-5,NA,TGTGCCAGCATCAATCCCGGGGATGGTCAAGAGACCCAGTACTTC,CASINPGDGQETQYF
NA,13,TRBV11-3,TRBJ2-1,NA,TGTGCCAGCAGCTTTTCTACCGGGGATGAGCAGTTCTTC,CASSFSTGDEQFF
NA,16,TRBV7-8,TRBJ2-3,TRBD1,TGTGCCAGCAGCTTACAACGGACAGGGGGCGTAGATACGCAGTATTTT,CASSLQRTGGVDTQYF
many,14,TRBV5-1,TRBJ2-1,TRBD2,TGCGCCAGCAGCTTTGGCGGGAGGGCCAATGAGCAGTTCTTC,CASSFGGRANEQFF
NA,14,TRBV11-2,TRBJ1-5,NA,TGTGCCAGTTCGGGGGGACCCGGCAATCAGCCCCAGCATTTT,CASSGGPGNQPQHF
few,14,TRBV7-9,TRBJ2-5,NA,TGTGCCAGCAGCTTAGTTTGGGGCGGGGAGACCCAGTACTTC,CASSLVWGGETQYF
many,14,TRBV6-1,TRBJ2-2,NA,TGTGCCAGCGGATTTCAGGGGAACACCGGGGAGCTGTTTTTT,CASGFQGNTGELFF
many,14,TRBV5-1,TRBJ1-6,TRBD1,TGCGCCAGCAGAGGGGGCAGTTATAATTCACCCCTCCACTTT,CASRGGSYNSPLHF
many,13,TRBV20-1,TRBJ2-1,NA,TGCAGTGCGTCCGCTGAGCCTTGGAGTGAGCAGTTCTTC,CSASAEPWSEQFF
NA,17,TRBV2,TRBJ1-2,NA,TGTGCCAGCAGTGAGGGGGCAGTCTTTCGGCTAGGCTATGGCTACACCTTC,CASSEGAVFRLGYGYTF
many,14,TRBV20-1,TRBJ2-1,NA,TGCAGTGCCACGGGGGCTTCGGGTTACAATGAGCAGTTCTTC,CSATGASGYNEQFF
many,14,TRBV7-3,TRBJ2-3,TRBD2,TGTGCCAGCAGCTCCGGACTAGCGGGGGATACGCAGTATTTT,CASSSGLAGDTQYF
many,16,TRBV20-1,TRBJ2-5,TRBD2,TGCAGTGCTGGTTTTTATAGCGGGAGAAGTAAAGCGACCCAGTACTTC,CSAGFYSGRSKATQYF
many,14,TRBV3-1,TRBJ2-3,TRBD1,TGTGCCAGCAGCGGGACAGGGTCCCGTGATACGCAGTATTTT,CASSGTGSRDTQYF
many,15,TRBV20-1,TRBJ2-5,TRBD1,TGCAGTGCTAGAGATCGACAGGGGAGCCCTGAGACCCAGTACTTC,CSARDRQGSPETQYF
many,14,TRBV20-1,TRBJ2-1,TRBD2,TGCAGTGCTGAAACTAGCGGGGATTACAATGAGCAGTTCTTC,CSAETSGDYNEQFF
NA,16,TRBV3-1,TRBJ2-1,TRBD2,TGTGCCAGCAGCCAAGATCCAACTAGCGGGGGCGGGGAGCAGTTCTTC,CASSQDPTSGGGEQFF
many,13,TRBV29-1,TRBJ2-1,TRBD2,TGCAGCGTTCCGCCTAGCGGGTTTGGGGAGCAGTTCTTC,CSVPPSGFGEQFF
NA,15,TRBV9,TRBJ1-1,NA,TGTGCCAGCAGCGTCGAACCTTCTGGGGGCACTGAAGCTTTCTTT,CASSVEPSGGTEAFF
few,18,TRBV11-2,TRBJ1-1,NA,TGTGCCAGCAGCTCTCAACAAGTGGGAGAGAGGTTGAACACTGAAGCTTTCTTT,CASSSQQVGERLNTEAFF